The 22 T cell receptor beta chains listed next were all sequenced from one sample in a study of neurological immune-mediated disorders. TCRdb processed the 5' RACE reads anew with MiXCR; each CDR3 protein has one entry. Among more than 50,000 distinct CDR3 sequences listed, roughly 8.3% were seen once. This sample's time point: longitudinal time-point 3. The specimen was PBMCs. The receptors derive from a woman in her thirties or forties in good health.

This clonotype is deemed large. J is TRBJ2-2 and V is TRBV20-1, with D maybe TRBD2 (6 bases). V was trimmed by 6 bases and J by 3 bases, leaving 20 bases between them. This CDR3 spans 16 amino acids. CDR1 and CDR2 from the germline V gene are DFQATT and SNEGSKA (reference sequence). In DNA, the CDR3 is TGCAGTGCCCGCCTAGCGAGACTAGGAGACACCGGGGAGCTGTTTTTT. Protein sequence: CSARLARLGDTGELFF.

This chain links TRBV5-1 with TRBJ2-7; no firm D call. This CDR3 comprises 12 residues. Looked up from germline, CDR1 is SGHRS and CDR2 is YFSETQ. The V end lost 0 bases, the J end lost 5 bases, and 6 bases lay between the germline ends. The CDR3 reads CASSLEGNEQYF. CDR3 nucleotide sequence: TGCGCCAGCAGCTTGGAAGGAAACGAGCAGTACTTC.

This clonotype has a count of ten or more. The chain employs TRBV10-2 and TRBJ2-7, with 7 bases matching TRBD1. CDR1 is WSHSY and CDR2 is SAAADI in the germline V gene. This CDR3 has 13 amino acids. Trimming at V came to 6 bases and at J to 3 bases, leaving 5 bases not matched to a gene. CDR3 bases: TGCGCCAGCAGCCCGGGACAGCGCTACGAGCAGTACTTC. Translated: CASSPGQRYEQYF.

The chain links TRBV7-9 to TRBJ1-1; a weak D match, TRBD1 (6 bases). Trimming stripped 1 base from V and 3 bases from J, with 18 bases between. The germline gives CDR1 SEHNR, CDR2 FQNEAQ (reference sequence). The CDR3 is 17 residues long. In DNA form, the CDR3 reads TGTGCCAGCAGCTTAGTTTGGACAGCTGAGGGAGACACTGAAGCTTTCTTT. Protein product: CASSLVWTAEGDTEAFF.

The V and J genes are TRBV6-2 or TRBV6-3 and TRBJ2-1; 7 positions match TRBD1. The germline V gene has CDR1 MNHEY and CDR2 SVGEGT. V lost 5 bases, J lost 8 bases, and 12 bases stayed unmatched. The CDR3 spans 15 residues. Written as DNA, the CDR3 is TGTGCCAGCAGTCTTAGGGACAGTTTCACGGATGAGCAGTTCTTC. Translating gives CASSLRDSFTDEQFF.

In this sample, this clonotype turned up many times. The chain has TRBV5-6 and TRBJ2-2, with 10 positions matching TRBD2. The CDR3 spans 17 residues. V was clipped by 5 bases and J by 0 bases; unmatched bases: 7. Germline values: CDR1 SGHDT, CDR2 YYEEEE. The CDR3 spells CASRETSGPANTGELFF. As DNA, the CDR3 is TGTGCCAGCAGGGAGACTAGCGGGCCTGCGAACACCGGGGAGCTGTTTTTT.

This clonotype occurred many times. The rearrangement links TRBV4-1 to TRBJ1-6; 8 bases fit TRBD1. The germline CDR1 and CDR2 sequences are MGHRA and YSYEKL. CDR3 length: 20 amino acids. V lost 4 bases, J lost 6 bases, and 20 bases stayed unmatched. The CDR3 is CASSRRPGTGGYEVNSPLHF. The CDR3 nucleotides are TGCGCCAGCAGCCGGCGCCCCGGGACAGGAGGATATGAGGTTAATTCACCCCTCCACTTT.

This clonotype was recorded at least ten times. The V and J genes are TRBV6-6 and TRBJ2-6; TRBD1 aligns across 7 bases. V lost 6 bases to trimming and J lost 0 bases; unmatched junction nucleotides: 8. CDR3 length: 17 amino acids. Germline V CDR1 and CDR2: MNHNY, SVGAGI (reference sequence). CDR3 sequence: CASSQGVFSSGANVLTF. The CDR3 DNA sequence: TGTGCCAGCAGCCAGGGGGTCTTCAGCTCTGGGGCCAACGTCCTGACTTTC.

This clonotype was counted ten times or more. This chain joins TRBV5-1 and TRBJ2-7; D perhaps matches TRBD2 (6 bases). The CDR3 sequence is 14 residues long. Germline CDR1 and CDR2: SGHRS and YFSETQ. The V end lost 0 bases, the J end lost 4 bases, and 11 bases lay between the germline ends. The DNA of the CDR3 is TGCGCCAGCAGCTTGGCAGGGACTTGGTACGAGCAGTACTTC. This gives the protein CASSLAGTWYEQYF.

The sample holds a few counts of this clonotype. The rearrangement links TRBV20-1 to TRBJ2-1, with TRBD2 matching 9 bases. CDR3 length equals 15 residues. CDR1 is DFQATT and CDR2 is SNEGSKA in the germline V gene (reference sequence). The trim removed 3 bases at V and 6 bases at J, leaving 9 bases unmatched. CDR3 nucleotide sequence: TGCAGTGCTAGTCCTCCTCGGCGGGGGGGCAATGAGCAGTTCTTC. It translates to CSASPPRRGGNEQFF.

This clonotype was detected ten times or more. J is TRBJ2-3 and V is TRBV6-4; either TRBD1 or TRBD2 may fit D (5 bases each). The CDR3 consists of 15 residues. Per germline, CDR1 MRHNA and CDR2 SNTAGT. V was clipped by 2 bases and J by 0 bases, with 9 bases between them. In DNA, the CDR3 is TGTGCCAGCAGTGACGGGGGAACTAGCACAGATACGCAGTATTTT. It yields the protein CASSDGGTSTDTQYF.

This clonotype showed up many times. The V gene is TRBV6-2 or TRBV6-3, the J gene TRBJ2-3; a weak D match, TRBD1 (5 bases). V was trimmed by 7 bases and J by 6 bases, leaving 23 bases between them. The germline V gene encodes CDR1 MNHEY and CDR2 SVGEGT. This CDR3 region has 16 residues. The CDR3 sequence is CASTLLGPDKGDTQYF. The CDR3 nucleotides read TGTGCCAGCACCTTACTGGGGCCCGATAAAGGGGATACGCAGTATTTT.

In its sample, this clonotype was seen many times. The chain combines TRBV7-2 with TRBJ2-3; maybe TRBD1 (5 bases). Germline values: CDR1 SGHTA, CDR2 FQGNSA. The V end lost 9 bases, the J end lost 2 bases, and 15 bases lay between the germline ends. The CDR3 sequence is 14 residues long. The CDR3 loop reads CASRWGPFTDTQYF. Written as DNA, the CDR3 is TGTGCCAGTAGGTGGGGCCCATTCACAGATACGCAGTATTTT.

This clonotype was seen repeatedly, ten times or more. V is TRBV20-1 and J is TRBJ1-5, with TRBD1 as a possible D gene (5 bases). The CDR3 covers 12 residues. Germline V gene data show CDR1 as DFQATT and CDR2 as SNEGSKA (reference sequence). Between the trimmed V and J ends, which lost 5 bases and 1 base, there was a span of 6 bases. CDR3 DNA sequence: TGCAGTGCTGGGGACAGCAATCAGCCCCAGCATTTT. This sequence encodes CSAGDSNQPQHF.

This clonotype was counted ten times or more. The J gene is TRBJ1-2, the V gene TRBV4-3, with D unclear. Per germline, CDR1 LGHNA and CDR2 YSLEER. The V end was cut by 0 bases, the J end by 0 bases, with 11 bases between. CDR3 length: 16 residues. This CDR3 is CASSQDWELTNYGYTF. The DNA of the CDR3 is TGCGCCAGCAGCCAAGATTGGGAGCTGACTAACTATGGCTACACCTTC.

The table lists this clonotype with many counts. This sequence joins TRBV5-1 and TRBJ2-1; D uncertain. In germline, CDR1 is SGHRS, CDR2 YFSETQ. The CDR3 covers 14 residues. V lost 5 bases and J 8 bases, leaving 17 bases between the germline ends. The CDR3 loop reads CASRGSGWSDEQFF. CDR3 in DNA: TGCGCCAGCAGGGGGTCCGGTTGGAGCGATGAGCAGTTCTTC. Filled out from reference TRBV5-1 and TRBJ2-1, the complete variable domain reads KAGVTQTPRYLIKTRGQQVTLSCSPISGHRSVSWYQQTPGQGLQFLFEYFSETQRNKGNFPGRFSGRQFSNSRSEMNVSTLELGDSALYLCASRGSGWSDEQFFGPGTRLTVL.

This clonotype has ten or more counts. The rearrangement joins TRBV5-5 to TRBJ1-1; the match to TRBD1 covers 8 bases. CDR3 length: 14 residues. CDR1 is SGHKS, CDR2 YYEKEE, per germline (reference sequence). Unmatched junction bases numbered 5, after V lost 2 bases and J lost 5 bases. The CDR3, as DNA: TGTGCCAGCAGCTTCTGGACAGGGCAGACTGAAGCTTTCTTT. As protein: CASSFWTGQTEAFF. Using reference TRBV5-5 and TRBJ1-1 for the parts outside the CDR3, the full variable domain is DAGVTQSPTHLIKTRGQQVTLRCSPISGHKSVSWYQQVLGQGPQFIFQYYEKEERGRGNFPDRFSARQFPNYSSELNVNALLLGDSALYLCASSFWTGQTEAFFGQGTRLTVV.

This clonotype was seen ten or more times. J is TRBJ2-5 and V is TRBV6-5; 8 bases are a match to TRBD2. This CDR3 is built from 16 residues. V gave up 7 bases and J gave up 4 bases; unmatched junction bases: 14. In germline, CDR1 is MNHEY, CDR2 SVGAGI. The CDR3 region is CASMLLAASHPETQYF. As DNA, the CDR3 is TGTGCCAGCATGCTACTAGCGGCCAGCCACCCAGAGACCCAGTACTTC.

The table lists this clonotype with many counts. V gene TRBV5-1 combines with J gene TRBJ2-1; TRBD1 agrees at 8 bases. Trimming at V came to 1 base and at J to 5 bases, leaving 5 bases not matched to a gene. CDR3 length: 15 residues. Germline lookup yields CDR1 SGHRS and CDR2 YFSETQ. The CDR3 coding sequence is TGCGCCAGCAGCTTGCAGGGGGCGGGGCACAATGAGCAGTTCTTC. Its protein is CASSLQGAGHNEQFF.

Ten or more counts support this clonotype. This chain connects TRBV7-9 to TRBJ1-1; possibly TRBD1 for D (5 bases). The length of the CDR3 is 12 residues. CDR1 is SEHNR, CDR2 FQNEAQ, per germline (reference sequence). V was trimmed by 4 bases and J by 8 bases, leaving 11 bases between them. CDR3 loop: CASSSPGGEAFF. CDR3 sequence (DNA): TGTGCCAGCAGCTCTCCGGGGGGGGAAGCTTTCTTT.

The rearrangement uses TRBV24-1 and TRBJ2-7; possibly TRBD1 for D (5 bases). Between the trimmed V and J ends, which lost 6 bases and 11 bases, there was a span of 13 bases. The CDR3 consists of 11 residues. Germline lookup yields CDR1 KGHDR and CDR2 SFDVKD. The CDR3 bases are TGTGCCACCAGTACTCAGGGCTACGAGTACTTC. Encoded protein: CATSTQGYEYF.

Notes on this clonotype: Being one base from a much bigger clone, this may be a read error. This chain uses TRBV7-2 with TRBJ2-5, with 7 bases fitting TRBD2. Germline values: CDR1 SGHTA, CDR2 FQGNSA. CDR3 length: 13 amino acids. After removal of 5 bases from V and 7 bases from J, the junction contained 7 bases not matched to a gene. The CDR3 nucleotides are TGTGCCAGCAGCCGACTAGCTCTCGGGACCCAGTACTTC. It specifies CASSRLALGTQYF.